This record covers a single T cell receptor (beta chain). Its antigen is not identified. This sample is part of a study of CD8 T cells in Susac syndrome. Study observations and caveats: It was acknowledged in the study that the number of individuals who were included in its TCR sequencing and HLA analysis was relatively small.

CD8+ and CD4+ T cells from blood underwent TCR beta sequencing, which was carried out in a high-throughput format. TEMRA cells were FACS-enriched, unlike CD8+ and CD4+ T cells, which were negatively isolated. Reverse transcription of about 0.5 to 1 ug RNA was carried out with random hexamers. TCR beta CDR3 was amplified by immunoSEQ covering 54 Vbeta and 13 Jbeta. TCRdb reanalysed the immunoSEQ multiplex PCR reads using MiXCR and keeps one entry per CDR3 protein. The sample yields roughly 130,000 distinct CDR3 sequences, roughly 96% seen once. The CDR3 consists of 15 residues. V gave up 6 bases and J gave up 1 base, with 15 bases separating them. Germline loops: CDR1 MGHDK, CDR2 SYGVNS.

The sequenced sample consisted of CD4+ T cells from PBMCs. The V gene is TRBV25-1, the J gene TRBJ1-1; maybe TRBD1 (5 bases). This TCR was sampled from a human donor in good health. CDR3 sequence reads: CASSDQGVRNTEAFF. The CDR3, as DNA: TGTGCCAGCAGCGACCAGGGCGTGCGGAACACTGAAGCTTTCTTT.